The 9 T cell receptor beta chains below were found in one sample sequenced in a study of metastatic and nonmetastatic thyroid tumors. TCRdb reassembled clones from the PCR reads with MiXCR. Found here are approximately 15,000 clones, approximately 20% of them singletons; the top ten hold roughly 12%. Each patient came to thyroid surgery without any prior treatment (of any kind). What was sequenced was tumor tissue. The receptors were gathered from a female donor with papillary thyroid cancer or a benign thyroid nodule (not recorded which). Some clones in this sample may be carry-over from other donors' samples.

Ten or more counts support this clone. The rearrangement uses TRBV3-1 and TRBJ1-1; D unclear. This CDR3 is built from 12 residues. The ends were cut back, 5 bases at V and 8 bases at J, with 12 bases in the middle. In germline, CDR1 is LGHDT, CDR2 YNNKEL (reference sequence). The DNA of the CDR3 is TGTGCCAGCAGCTTAGGACGGATAGAAGCTTTCTTT. This sequence encodes CASSLGRIEAFF.

Remarks on this clone: The junction departs from the called germline gene at one end, perhaps through a read error. The V call is TRBV5-1, the J call TRBJ2-5; no firm D call. From germline, CDR1 is SGHRS and CDR2 YFSETQ. The CDR3 length is 11 residues. CDR3 DNA sequence: TGCTCCAGCAGCTCTGCACAGACCCAGTACTTC. Translating it yields CSSSSAQTQYF.

This clone was detected ten times or more. The chain recombines TRBV25-1 with TRBJ2-2, with 7 bases matching TRBD2. V lost 1 base and J lost 5; bases outside the gene matches: 1. CDR1 is MGHDK, CDR2 SYGVNS, per germline. This CDR3 has 14 amino acids. CDR3 sequence: CASSESGGTGELFF. DNA for the CDR3: TGTGCCAGCAGTGAATCCGGGGGGACCGGGGAGCTGTTTTTT.

This clone was recorded at least ten times. The genes are TRBV18 and TRBJ2-5; maybe TRBD2 (6 bases). The CDR3 is 15 residues long. V lost 0 bases and J 5 bases, leaving 13 bases between the germline ends. CDR1 and CDR2 (germline): KGHSH, LQKENI. CDR3 sequence: CASSPPMGGDETQYF. CDR3 in DNA: TGTGCCAGCTCACCACCGATGGGGGGTGATGAGACCCAGTACTTC.

This clone has only a few counts. V and J are TRBV6-1 and TRBJ2-2; tentatively, D is TRBD1 or TRBD2 (6 bases each). The CDR3 consists of 13 residues. Germline assignment: CDR1 MNHNS and CDR2 SASEGT. V was clipped by 8 bases and J by 1 base, with 8 bases between them. CDR3 DNA: TGTGCCAGCCGGGGGCTGAACACCGGGGAGCTGTTTTTT. This sequence encodes CASRGLNTGELFF.

V and J are TRBV30 and TRBJ2-7, with unresolved D. The CDR3 is 13 residues long. Trimming removed 2 bases at V and 5 bases at J, with 13 bases between. Per germline, CDR1 GTSNPN and CDR2 SVGIG (reference sequence). CDR3 coding DNA: TGTGCCTGGAGTACCATCCCCGCCCACGAGCAGTACTTC. Translation: CAWSTIPAHEQYF.

In this sample, this clone turned up many times. Additional DNA sequences in this sample encode the identical CDR3. The chain carries TRBV28 and TRBJ1-6, with TRBD1 identical over 7 bases. This CDR3 comprises 15 residues. J gave up 6 bases and V 2 bases, and 4 bases lay outside the gene matches. In germline, CDR1 is MDHEN, CDR2 SYDVKM. CDR3 residues: CASSLRDSFNSPLHF. CDR3 coding DNA: TGTGCCAGCAGTTTACGGGACAGCTTTAATTCACCCCTCCACTTT.

This clone was observed at least ten times. This chain connects TRBV7-9 to TRBJ1-2; D gene ambiguous. This CDR3 has 13 amino acids. Germline V gene lookup returns CDR1 SEHNR and CDR2 FQNEAQ (reference sequence). V was pared by 5 bases and J by 5 bases, with 12 bases between. As DNA, the CDR3 is TGTGCCAGCAGCCCCTCGGCCATTTATGGCTACACCTTC. It is translated as CASSPSAIYGYTF.

This clone ranks as medium-sized. The genes are TRBV4-1 and TRBJ1-2, with D uncertain. Trimming left V 2 bases short and J 8 bases short, with 15 bases between. Germline-derived CDR1 and CDR2 are MGHRA and YSYEKL. The CDR3 runs to 14 residues. CDR3 nucleotides: TGCGCCAGCAGCCAAACAGAGGAAAAGCACGGCTACACCTTC. Its protein product is CASSQTEEKHGYTF.